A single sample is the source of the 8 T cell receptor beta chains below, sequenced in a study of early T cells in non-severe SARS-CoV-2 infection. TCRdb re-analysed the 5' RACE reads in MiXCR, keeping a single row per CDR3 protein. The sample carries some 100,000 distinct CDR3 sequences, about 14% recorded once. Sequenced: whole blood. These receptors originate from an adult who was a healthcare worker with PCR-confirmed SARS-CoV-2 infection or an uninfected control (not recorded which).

In DNA form, the CDR3 reads TGTGCTAGTGCTCCAGGGCGGGTGGGCACTGAAGCTTTCTTT. This encodes CASAPGRVGTEAFF. The rearrangement links TRBV12-5 to TRBJ1-1, with TRBD1 as a possible D gene (5 bases). There are 14 residues in the CDR3. V was cut by 7 bases and J by 4 bases, with 16 bases left in between. CDR1 is LGHNT, CDR2 FRNRAP, per germline.

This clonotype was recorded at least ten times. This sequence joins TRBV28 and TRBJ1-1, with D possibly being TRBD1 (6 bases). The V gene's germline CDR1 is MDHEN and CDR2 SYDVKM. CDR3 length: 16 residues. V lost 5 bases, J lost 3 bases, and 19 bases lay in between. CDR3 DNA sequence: TGTGCCAGCAGTCCAACCACGGCAGGGGAGGACACTGAAGCTTTCTTT. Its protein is CASSPTTAGEDTEAFF.

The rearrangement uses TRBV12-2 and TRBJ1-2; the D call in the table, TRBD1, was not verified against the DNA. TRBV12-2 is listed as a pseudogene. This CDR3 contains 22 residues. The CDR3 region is CASRPLSNNPVGTGKLNYGYTF. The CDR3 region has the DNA TGTGCAAGTCGCCCCCTTAGTAATAACCCGGTGGGGACAGGGAAACTTAACTATGGCTACACCTTC.

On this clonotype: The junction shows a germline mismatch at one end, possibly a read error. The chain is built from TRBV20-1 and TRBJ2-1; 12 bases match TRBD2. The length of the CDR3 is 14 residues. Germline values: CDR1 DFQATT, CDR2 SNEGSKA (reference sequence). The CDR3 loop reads CSAETSGGYNQQFF. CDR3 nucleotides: TGCAGTGCTGAAACTAGCGGGGGGTACAATCAGCAGTTCTTC.

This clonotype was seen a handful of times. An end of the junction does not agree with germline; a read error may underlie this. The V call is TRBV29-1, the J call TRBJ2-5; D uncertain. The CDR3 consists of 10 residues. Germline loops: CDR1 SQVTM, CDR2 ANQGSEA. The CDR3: CSVGDRAQYF. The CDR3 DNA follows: TGCAGCGTTGGGGATAGGGCCCAGTACTTT.

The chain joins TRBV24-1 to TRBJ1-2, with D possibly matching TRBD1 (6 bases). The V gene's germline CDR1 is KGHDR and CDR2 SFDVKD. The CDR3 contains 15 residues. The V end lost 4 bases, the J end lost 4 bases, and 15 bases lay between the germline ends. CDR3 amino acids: CATSDDAGGSYGYTF. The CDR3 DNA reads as TGTGCCACCAGTGACGATGCGGGGGGCAGCTATGGCTACACCTTC.

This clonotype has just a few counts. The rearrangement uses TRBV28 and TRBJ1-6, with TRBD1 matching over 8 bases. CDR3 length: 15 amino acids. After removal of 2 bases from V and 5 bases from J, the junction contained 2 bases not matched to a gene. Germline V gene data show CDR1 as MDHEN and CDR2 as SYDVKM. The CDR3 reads CASSLGDRHNSPLHF. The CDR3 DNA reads TGTGCCAGCAGTTTAGGGGACAGGCATAATTCACCCCTCCACTTT.

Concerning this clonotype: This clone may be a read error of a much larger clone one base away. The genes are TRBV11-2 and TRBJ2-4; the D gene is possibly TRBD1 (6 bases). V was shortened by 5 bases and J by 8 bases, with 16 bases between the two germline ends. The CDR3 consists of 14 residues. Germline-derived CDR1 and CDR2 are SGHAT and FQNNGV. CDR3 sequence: CASSQQTGSDIQYF. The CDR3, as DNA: TGTGCCAGCAGCCAACAAACAGGGAGCGACATTCAGTACTTC.